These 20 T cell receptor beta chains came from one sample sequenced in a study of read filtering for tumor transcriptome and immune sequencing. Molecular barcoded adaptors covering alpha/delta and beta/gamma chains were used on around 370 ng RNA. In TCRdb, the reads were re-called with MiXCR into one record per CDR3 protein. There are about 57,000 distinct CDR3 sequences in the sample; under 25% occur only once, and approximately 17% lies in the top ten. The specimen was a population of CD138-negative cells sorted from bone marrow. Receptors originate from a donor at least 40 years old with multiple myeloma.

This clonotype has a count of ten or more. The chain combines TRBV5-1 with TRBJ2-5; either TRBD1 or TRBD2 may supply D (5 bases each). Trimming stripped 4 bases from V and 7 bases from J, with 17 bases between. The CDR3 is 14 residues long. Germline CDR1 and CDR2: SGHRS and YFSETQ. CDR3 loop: CASSPMEAGMTQYF. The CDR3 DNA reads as TGCGCCAGCAGCCCGATGGAGGCAGGGATGACCCAGTACTTC.

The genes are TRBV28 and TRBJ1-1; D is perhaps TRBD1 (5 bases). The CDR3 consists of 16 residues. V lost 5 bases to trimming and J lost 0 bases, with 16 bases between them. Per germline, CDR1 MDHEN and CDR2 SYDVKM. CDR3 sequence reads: CASSTYSGRMNTEAFF. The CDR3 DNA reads TGTGCCAGCAGTACATATTCGGGACGGATGAACACTGAAGCTTTCTTT.

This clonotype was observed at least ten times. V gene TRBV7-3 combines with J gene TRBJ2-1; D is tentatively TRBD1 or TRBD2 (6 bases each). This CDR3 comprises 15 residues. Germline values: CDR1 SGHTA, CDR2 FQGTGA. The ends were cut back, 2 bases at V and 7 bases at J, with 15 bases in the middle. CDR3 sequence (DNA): TGTGCCAGCAGCTTAGCGGGACAAGCTTTGAATGAGCAGTTCTTC. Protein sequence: CASSLAGQALNEQFF.

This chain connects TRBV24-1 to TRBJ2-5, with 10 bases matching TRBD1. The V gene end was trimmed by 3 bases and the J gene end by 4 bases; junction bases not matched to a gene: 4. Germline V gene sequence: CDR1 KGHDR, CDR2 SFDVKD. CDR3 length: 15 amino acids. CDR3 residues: CATSDPGQGTETQYF. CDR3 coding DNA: TGTGCCACCAGTGATCCGGGACAGGGGACAGAGACCCAGTACTTC.

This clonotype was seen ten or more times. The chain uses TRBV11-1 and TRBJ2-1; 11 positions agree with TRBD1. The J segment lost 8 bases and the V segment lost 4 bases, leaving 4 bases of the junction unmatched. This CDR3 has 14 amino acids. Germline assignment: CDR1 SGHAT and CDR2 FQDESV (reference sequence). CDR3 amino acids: CASSSGQGEDEQFF. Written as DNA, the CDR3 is TGTGCCAGCAGCTCGGGACAGGGGGAGGATGAGCAGTTCTTC.

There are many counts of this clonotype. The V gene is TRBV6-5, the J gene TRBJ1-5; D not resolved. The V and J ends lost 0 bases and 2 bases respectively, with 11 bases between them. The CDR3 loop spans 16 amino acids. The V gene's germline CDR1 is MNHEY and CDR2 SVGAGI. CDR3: CASSYSTPVGNQPQHF. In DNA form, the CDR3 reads TGTGCCAGCAGTTACTCGACCCCGGTCGGCAATCAGCCCCAGCATTTT.

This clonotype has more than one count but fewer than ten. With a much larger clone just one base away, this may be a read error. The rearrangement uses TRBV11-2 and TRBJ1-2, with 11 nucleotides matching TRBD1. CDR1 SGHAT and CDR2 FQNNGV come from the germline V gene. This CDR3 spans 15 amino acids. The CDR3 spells CASSLMDRGLRGYIF. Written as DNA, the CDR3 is TGTGCCAGCAGCTTGATGGACAGGGGGCTTAGGGGCTACATCTTC. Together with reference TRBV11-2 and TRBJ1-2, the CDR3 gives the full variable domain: EAGVAQSPRYKIIEKRQSVAFWCNPISGHATLYWYQQILGQGPKLLIQFQNNGVVDDSQLPKDRFSAERLKGVDSTLKIQPAKLEDSAVYLCASSLMDRGLRGYIFGSGTRLTVV.

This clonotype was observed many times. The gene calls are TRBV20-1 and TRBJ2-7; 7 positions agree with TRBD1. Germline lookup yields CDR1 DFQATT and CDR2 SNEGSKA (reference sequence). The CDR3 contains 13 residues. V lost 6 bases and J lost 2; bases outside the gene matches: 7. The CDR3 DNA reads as TGCAGTGCGTCGACAGGGTTCCCCTACGAGCAGTACTTC. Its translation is CSASTGFPYEQYF.

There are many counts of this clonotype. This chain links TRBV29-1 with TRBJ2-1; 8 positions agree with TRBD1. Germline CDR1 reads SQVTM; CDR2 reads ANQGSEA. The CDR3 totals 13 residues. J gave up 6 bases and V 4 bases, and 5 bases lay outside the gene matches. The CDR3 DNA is TGCAGCGTTGGTGACAGGGGAATCAATGAGCAGTTCTTC. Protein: CSVGDRGINEQFF.

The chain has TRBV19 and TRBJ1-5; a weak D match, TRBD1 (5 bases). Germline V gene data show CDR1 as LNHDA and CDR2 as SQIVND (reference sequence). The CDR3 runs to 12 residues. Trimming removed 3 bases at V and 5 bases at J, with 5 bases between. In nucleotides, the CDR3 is TGTGCCAGTAGTATCAGGGATCAGCCCCAGCATTTT. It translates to CASSIRDQPQHF.

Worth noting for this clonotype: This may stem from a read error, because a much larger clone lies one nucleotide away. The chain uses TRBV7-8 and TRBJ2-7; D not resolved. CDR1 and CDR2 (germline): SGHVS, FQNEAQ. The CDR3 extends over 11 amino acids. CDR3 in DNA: TGTGCCAGCAGCTTCCACTACGAGCGGTACTTC. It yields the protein CASSFHYERYF.

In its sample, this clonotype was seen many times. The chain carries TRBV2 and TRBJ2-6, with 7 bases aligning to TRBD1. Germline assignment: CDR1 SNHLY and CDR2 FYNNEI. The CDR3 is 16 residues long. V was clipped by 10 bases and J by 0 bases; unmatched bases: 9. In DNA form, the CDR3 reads TGTGCCACGACGGGACAGCTAAGCTCTGGGGCCAACGTCCTGACTTTC. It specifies CATTGQLSSGANVLTF.

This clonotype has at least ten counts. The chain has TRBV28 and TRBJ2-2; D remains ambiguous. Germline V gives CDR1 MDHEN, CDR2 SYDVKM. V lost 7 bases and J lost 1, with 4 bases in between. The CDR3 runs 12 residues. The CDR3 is CASMGNTGELFF. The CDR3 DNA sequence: TGTGCCAGCATGGGGAACACCGGGGAGCTGTTTTTT.

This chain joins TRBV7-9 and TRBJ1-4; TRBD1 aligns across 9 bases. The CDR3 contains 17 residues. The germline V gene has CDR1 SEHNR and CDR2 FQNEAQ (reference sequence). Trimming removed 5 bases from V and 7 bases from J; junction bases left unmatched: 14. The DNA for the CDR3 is TGTGCCAGCAGCCCAGGGACAGGGCCTCGGATGGGTGAAAAACTGTTTTTT. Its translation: CASSPGTGPRMGEKLFF.

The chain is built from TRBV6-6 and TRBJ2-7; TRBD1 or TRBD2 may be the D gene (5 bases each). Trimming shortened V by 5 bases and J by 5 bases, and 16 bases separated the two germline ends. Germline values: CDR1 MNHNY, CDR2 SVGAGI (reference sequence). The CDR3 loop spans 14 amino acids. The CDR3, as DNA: TGTGCCAGCAGTCCCCGGGACCCCCCGCACGAGCAGTACTTC. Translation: CASSPRDPPHEQYF.

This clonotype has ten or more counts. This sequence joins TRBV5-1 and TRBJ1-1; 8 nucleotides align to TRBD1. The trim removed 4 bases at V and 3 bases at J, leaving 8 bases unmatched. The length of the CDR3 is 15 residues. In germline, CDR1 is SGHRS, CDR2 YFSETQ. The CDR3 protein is CASSTGQGWDTEAFF. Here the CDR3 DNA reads TGCGCCAGCAGCACCGGACAGGGATGGGACACTGAAGCTTTCTTT.

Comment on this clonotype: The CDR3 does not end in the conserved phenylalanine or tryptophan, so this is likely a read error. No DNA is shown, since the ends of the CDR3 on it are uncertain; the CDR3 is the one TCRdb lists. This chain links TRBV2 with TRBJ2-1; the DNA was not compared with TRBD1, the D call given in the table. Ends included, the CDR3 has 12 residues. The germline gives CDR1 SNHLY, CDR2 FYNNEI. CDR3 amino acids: CASNQGADEQLL.

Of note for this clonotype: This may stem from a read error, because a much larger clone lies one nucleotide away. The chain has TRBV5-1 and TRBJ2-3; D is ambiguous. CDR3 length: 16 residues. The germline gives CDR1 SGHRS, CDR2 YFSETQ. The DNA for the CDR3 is TGCGCCAGCAGACCCCAGGCCTACCTTACCACAGATACGCGGTATTTT. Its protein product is CASRPQAYLTTDTRYF.

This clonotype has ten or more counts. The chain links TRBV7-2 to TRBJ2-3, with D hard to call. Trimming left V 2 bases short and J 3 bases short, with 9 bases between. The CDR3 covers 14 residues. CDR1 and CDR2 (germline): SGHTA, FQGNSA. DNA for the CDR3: TGTGCCAGCAGCTTAAACCCTCTAACAGATACGCAGTATTTT. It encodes CASSLNPLTDTQYF.

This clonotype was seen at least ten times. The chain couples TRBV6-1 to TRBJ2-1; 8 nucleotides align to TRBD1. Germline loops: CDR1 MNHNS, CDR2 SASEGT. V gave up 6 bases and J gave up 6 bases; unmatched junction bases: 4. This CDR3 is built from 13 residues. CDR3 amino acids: CASSSTGGNEQFF. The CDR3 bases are TGTGCCAGCAGCAGTACAGGGGGCAATGAGCAGTTCTTC.